Each of the 29 T cell receptor beta chains below was sequenced from the same sample in a study of CXCR3-negative and CXCR3-positive naive CD8 T cells. Study-wide points: Higher TRB CDR3 hydrophobicity marked CXCR3-positive naive cells relative to CXCR3-negative naive cells.

These receptors are not linked to any known antigen. All TRB cDNA libraries came from 5' RACE performed with UMI labels. Reprocessing the 5' RACE reads, TCRdb reports a single entry for every CDR3 protein and omits DNA. This sample's table reports fewer than 90,000 distinct CDR3 sequences. The material sequenced was naive CXCR3+ CD8+ T cells from blood. Subset of the sample: CD45RO-CCR7+CD27+CD95- naive CD8+ T cells expressing CXCR3 (TNR3+). These receptor sequences come from a human donor in good health. Some clones in this sample may be carry-over from other donors' samples.

The gene calls are TRBV29-1 and TRBJ2-3; the TCRdb D gene call, TRBD2, has no DNA to confirm it. The CDR3 extends over 13 amino acids. From germline, CDR1 is SQVTM and CDR2 ANQGSEA. CDR3 in amino acids: CSGLAGNTDTQYF.

The J gene is TRBJ2-1, the V gene TRBV6-5; TCRdb's D call of TRBD2 is untestable without DNA. The CDR3 is 15 amino acids. Germline V gives CDR1 MNHEY, CDR2 SVGAGI. The CDR3 loop reads CASRNGLAGNNEQFF.

The V and J genes are TRBV4-2 and TRBJ2-2; TCRdb designates TRBD2, a call that cannot be tested without DNA. This CDR3 contains 18 residues. Germline assignment: CDR1 LGHNA and CDR2 YNFKEQ. The CDR3: CASSPRFSGRANTGELFF.

This chain uses TRBV5-1 with TRBJ2-2; the D call from TCRdb, TRBD2, cannot be confirmed without DNA. CDR1 and CDR2 from the germline V gene are SGHRS and YFSETQ. The CDR3 covers 18 residues. The CDR3: CASSQTEGRVWITGELFF.

This chain joins TRBV6-2 or TRBV6-3 and TRBJ2-1; checking the TCRdb D call of TRBD2 is not possible without DNA. CDR3 length: 17 residues. CDR1 and CDR2 (germline): MNHEY, SVGEGT. The CDR3 region is CARKTGQLAGVWDEQFF.

The chain recombines TRBV9 with TRBJ2-1; no DNA is available, so the TRBD1 call from TCRdb remains unchecked. The CDR3 totals 15 residues. Germline-derived CDR1 and CDR2 are SGDLS and YYNGEE. The CDR3 region is CASSPGGTTYNEQFF.

V usage is TRBV20-1 and J usage is TRBJ2-7; no DNA is available, so the TRBD1 call from TCRdb remains unchecked. Looked up from germline, CDR1 is DFQATT and CDR2 is SNEGSKA (reference sequence). This CDR3 comprises 14 residues. CDR3: CSASNRERSYEQYF.

The chain joins TRBV5-1 to TRBJ2-1. The V gene's germline CDR1 is SGHRS and CDR2 YFSETQ. The CDR3 covers 13 residues. CDR3 protein: CASSPTNYNEQFF.

The chain uses TRBV29-1 and TRBJ2-7; the D gene TCRdb calls, TRBD1, cannot be checked with no DNA. Germline CDR1 and CDR2: SQVTM and ANQGSEA. CDR3 size: 14 residues. The CDR3 loop is CSVLRVEEVYEQYF.

This sequence joins TRBV6-2 or TRBV6-3 and TRBJ1-3. The CDR3 loop spans 15 amino acids. Germline V CDR1 and CDR2: MNHEY, SVGEGT. This chain's CDR3 is CASSYSRTSGNTIYF.

This chain links TRBV6-5 with TRBJ1-1. The CDR3 has 12 amino acids. The germline V gene encodes CDR1 MNHEY and CDR2 SVGAGI. The CDR3 reads CASSDMNTEAFF.

The genes are TRBV2 and TRBJ2-5; TCRdb proposes TRBD2, but this gene call is untestable without DNA. The CDR3 has 14 amino acids. CDR1 is SNHLY and CDR2 is FYNNEI in the germline V gene. The CDR3 region is CASREPGLTETQYF.

This chain uses TRBV29-1 with TRBJ2-7. The CDR3 has 13 amino acids. The germline gives CDR1 SQVTM, CDR2 ANQGSEA. The CDR3 region is CSVGEQYSYEQYF.

This sequence joins TRBV5-6 and TRBJ2-4. Germline assignment: CDR1 SGHDT and CDR2 YYEEEE. CDR3 size: 16 residues. CDR3 protein: CASSFGRNLAKNIQYF.

The CDR3 region is CSAPGQGTYNEQFF. The chain couples TRBV29-1 to TRBJ2-1; TCRdb outputs TRBD1, but without DNA this stays unchecked. The CDR3 spans 14 residues. CDR1 and CDR2 from the germline V gene are SQVTM and ANQGSEA.

This rearrangement joins TRBV7-8 to TRBJ2-7; without DNA, the TCRdb call of TRBD1 cannot be checked. This CDR3 spans 16 amino acids. Germline CDR1 is SGHVS and CDR2 is FQNEAQ. This CDR3 is CASSLAGQGSTYEQYF.

The chain has TRBV5-1 and TRBJ2-2; TCRdb proposes TRBD2, but this gene call is untestable without DNA. Germline V gene data show CDR1 as SGHRS and CDR2 as YFSETQ. CDR3 size: 15 residues. The CDR3 sequence: CASSSREGATGELFF.

The gene calls are TRBV20-1 and TRBJ1-1; TCRdb's assignment of TRBD1 cannot be checked, as there is no DNA. The CDR3 has 17 residues. Germline CDR1 is DFQATT and CDR2 is SNEGSKA (reference sequence). CDR3 region: CSARDGQGKWVNTEAFF.

The genes are TRBV3-1 and TRBJ1-5; TCRdb designates TRBD1, a call that cannot be tested without DNA. The CDR3 length is 14 residues. Germline V gene data show CDR1 as LGHDT and CDR2 as YNNKEL (reference sequence). This chain's CDR3 is CASSQVQGDQPQHF.

The chain couples TRBV7-9 to TRBJ1-5. Per the germline V gene, CDR1 is SEHNR and CDR2 is FQNEAQ (reference sequence). The CDR3 has 14 residues. This chain's CDR3 is CASSEQSSNQPQHF. Based on the CDR3 plus reference TRBV7-9 and TRBJ1-5, the full variable domain is DTGVSQNPRHKITKRGQNVTFRCDPISEHNRLYWYRQTLGQGPEFLTYFQNEAQLEKSRLLSDRFSAERPKGSFSTLEIQRTEQGDSAMYLCASSEQSSNQPQHFGDGTRLSIL.

The chain links TRBV14 to TRBJ2-4; the D call of TRBD2 rests on TCRdb alone, since no DNA is present to check it. The CDR3 sequence is 16 residues long. CDR1 and CDR2 from the germline V gene are SGHDN and FVKESK. The CDR3 sequence: CASSQAQGLAKNIQYF.

The V and J genes are TRBV13 and TRBJ1-2. The CDR3 has 15 amino acids. CDR1 and CDR2 (germline): PRHDT, FYEKMQ (reference sequence). The CDR3 sequence is CASSITNGANYGYTF.

V and J are TRBV27 and TRBJ2-7; TCRdb indicates TRBD2, and absent DNA this call remains unverified. Germline assignment: CDR1 MNHEY and CDR2 SMNVEV (reference sequence). This CDR3 contains 14 residues. The CDR3 loop reads CASSSSGLYYEQYF.

This clonotype is medium-sized by frequency. The chain couples TRBV20-1 to TRBJ1-1. CDR1 is DFQATT, CDR2 SNEGSKA, per germline (reference sequence). This CDR3 contains 12 residues. The CDR3 is CSAPSGVTEAFF.

The chain couples TRBV12-3 or TRBV12-4 to TRBJ2-2; without DNA, the TCRdb call of TRBD2 cannot be checked. This CDR3 region has 19 residues. The CDR3 loop is CASSFKGLAGGPLVGELFF.

The genes are TRBV10-3 and TRBJ1-5. The CDR3 consists of 14 residues. Germline V gene data show CDR1 as ENHRY and CDR2 as SYGVKD. The CDR3 here is CAISDVGSDQPQHF.

This sequence joins TRBV27 and TRBJ2-2; the TCRdb call, TRBD1, lacks DNA for checking. This CDR3 is built from 15 residues. Looked up from germline, CDR1 is MNHEY and CDR2 is SMNVEV (reference sequence). The CDR3 reads CASSATGGSTGELFF.

This sequence joins TRBV28 and TRBJ2-2; the TCRdb D gene call, TRBD1, has no DNA to confirm it. CDR3 length equals 17 residues. CDR1 MDHEN and CDR2 SYDVKM come from the germline V gene. The CDR3 loop reads CASSRLGTGHRTGELFF.

The V call is TRBV7-9, the J call TRBJ1-5. CDR3 size: 12 residues. Germline assignment: CDR1 SEHNR and CDR2 FQNEAQ (reference sequence). CDR3 loop: CASSPSGQPQHF. Full variable domain (missing parts from reference TRBV7-9 and TRBJ1-5): DTGVSQNPRHKITKRGQNVTFRCDPISEHNRLYWYRQTLGQGPEFLTYFQNEAQLEKSRLLSDRFSAERPKGSFSTLEIQRTEQGDSAMYLCASSPSGQPQHFGDGTRLSIL.